The 4 T cell receptor beta chains below come from one sample, sequenced in a study of cytomegalovirus exposure and HLA in healthy donors. PCR primers comprised 60 Vbeta and 13 Jbeta primers. Repertoires were generated with immunoSEQ multiplex PCR, while TCRdb's copy carries only in-frame clones and drops some. The table shows some 270,000 clones, with roughly 80% occurring only once. The sample consisted of PBMCs. The receptors derive from a girl under 10 years old in good health and CMV-seronegative.

CDR3 nucleotides: TGTGCCAGCACCCCCCCCCTCCGCAATCAGCCCCAGCATTTT. As protein: CASTPPLRNQPQHF. This chain joins TRBV28 and TRBJ1-5; no definite D call. The V gene lost 7 bases and the J gene lost 2 bases, with 12 bases spanning the gap. The CDR3 is made up of 14 amino acids. Per the germline V gene, CDR1 is MDHEN and CDR2 is SYDVKM.

The count of this clone is one. This chain connects TRBV5-1 to TRBJ1-2; D is unclear. V lost 2 bases, J lost 0 bases, and 5 bases lay in between. Germline CDR1 SGHRS, CDR2 YFSETQ. The CDR3 spans 13 residues. CDR3 region: CASSFAANYGYTF. CDR3 in DNA: TGCGCCAGCAGCTTCGCGGCTAACTATGGCTACACCTTC.

This chain joins TRBV5-6 and TRBJ1-1; no reliable D call. CDR3 length: 13 residues. Looked up from germline, CDR1 is SGHDT and CDR2 is YYEEEE. Between the trimmed V and J ends, which lost 1 base and 1 base, there was a span of 5 bases. The CDR3: CASSLIGNTEAFF. CDR3 in DNA: TGTGCCAGCAGCTTGATCGGGAACACTGAAGCTTTCTTT.

V usage is TRBV7-6 and J usage is TRBJ2-1, with D possibly being TRBD1 (5 bases). The CDR3 is 13 residues long. Germline CDR1 SGHVS, CDR2 FNYEAQ. The V end lost 4 bases, the J end lost 7 bases, and 11 bases lay between the germline ends. DNA of the CDR3: TGTGCCAGCAGCTGGGGCCTGGTAAATGAGCAGTTCTTC. It codes for CASSWGLVNEQFF.